This T cell receptor (beta chain) was captured in a study of cytomegalovirus exposure and HLA in healthy donors. Study as a whole: Researchers previously reported finding roughly 120 million unique TCR beta sequences from about 170 million T cells. HLA-typed donors were the source of 83 million or so unique TCRs, which an early data release held. Points from the study as a whole: When analyzed later, a missense DCLRE1C variant was found to be linked to TCR beta V- and J-gene trimming.

As regards this clone: Its target is not known.

The CDR3 is 14 amino acids. Looked up from germline, CDR1 is LNHDA and CDR2 is SQIVND (reference sequence). The V gene end was trimmed by 6 bases and the J gene end by 4 bases; junction bases not matched to a gene: 7. The PCR ran on 60 Vbeta and 13 Jbeta primers. The data were produced by immunoSEQ multiplex PCR, yet TCRdb's version contains in-frame clones alone and is incomplete. The repertoire includes 95,000 to 150,000 clones, approximately 70% of them detected once, and less than 2% sits in the top ten. The origin of this receptor is a man aged 18 to 29 in good health and CMV-seronegative. Source material: PBMCs. This chain uses TRBV19 with TRBJ2-5; 8 nucleotides line up with TRBD2. As DNA, the CDR3 is TGTGCCAGTAGGTCAGCGGGGGCCGGAGAGACCCAGTACTTC. Translating gives CASRSAGAGETQYF.